The rows below give T cell receptor beta chains drawn from one sample of a study of blood T cells in healthy people across ages. TCRdb redid the calling of the 5' RACE reads with MiXCR, one entry per CDR3 protein. The sample records 790,000 or so distinct CDR3 sequences, around 45% being singletons. What was sequenced was blood. These receptors were obtained from a man older than 75 in good health. Both conserved end residues are part of each CDR3. D genes are given only for firm matches. The size entry is marked missing in some rows and otherwise reads once, few, many or a size class.

clone size	D gene	V gene	J gene	CDR3 protein	CDR3 DNA
NA	NA	TRBV12-3/TRBV12-4	TRBJ1-4	CASRLRATNEKLFF	TGTGCCAGCAGGCTAAGAGCAACTAATGAAAAACTGTTTTTT
NA	TRBD2	TRBV7-2	TRBJ2-7	CASSRRTSGIHEQYF	TGTGCCAGCAGTCGACGGACTAGCGGGATTCACGAGCAGTACTTC
few	NA	TRBV12-3/TRBV12-4	TRBJ2-1	CASSRGPGVDEQFF	TGTGCCAGCAGCCGAGGACCGGGAGTGGATGAGCAGTTCTTC
few	TRBD1	TRBV7-8	TRBJ1-5	CASSLAGQANQPQHF	TGTGCCAGCAGCTTAGCAGGACAGGCGAATCAGCCCCAGCATTTT
few	TRBD1	TRBV20-1	TRBJ2-7	CSALPRDRGTYEQYF	TGCAGTGCATTGCCCCGGGACAGGGGGACCTACGAGCAGTACTTC
NA	TRBD1	TRBV28	TRBJ1-5	CASTQQGWDSNQPQHF	TGTGCCAGCACCCAACAGGGGTGGGATAGCAATCAGCCCCAGCATTTT
NA	TRBD2	TRBV15	TRBJ2-5	CATSALAGINEQYF	TGTGCCACCAGCGCGCTAGCGGGGATCAATGAGCAGTACTTC
NA	NA	TRBV27	TRBJ1-4	CASRQGWGEKLFF	TGTGCCAGCCGTCAGGGATGGGGTGAAAAACTGTTTTTT
NA	NA	TRBV28	TRBJ1-6	CASSFGRRLNSPLHF	TGTGCCAGCAGTTTTGGTCGGCGACTAAATTCACCCCTCCACTTT
NA	NA	TRBV28	TRBJ1-1	CASSFPTPGQSRSGNTEAFF	TGTGCCAGCAGTTTCCCCACCCCTGGGCAGTCGAGATCTGGGAACACTGAAGCTTTCTTT
NA	TRBD2	TRBV5-1	TRBJ2-3	CASSLEGLAGDTQYF	TGCGCCAGCAGCTTGGAGGGACTAGCGGGGGATACGCAGTATTTT
NA	NA	TRBV7-2	TRBJ1-1	CASTMKGQNTEAFF	TGTGCCAGCACTATGAAGGGACAGAACACTGAAGCTTTCTTT
NA	NA	TRBV18	TRBJ1-1	CASATDGNTEAFF	TGTGCCAGCGCGACGGACGGGAACACTGAAGCTTTCTTT